This passage covers 8 T cell receptor beta chains from one sample sequenced in a study of tumor-infiltrating lymphocytes in localized non-small cell lung cancer. TCRdb's copy holds only in-frame clones and misses some; the assay was immunoSEQ multiplex PCR. The repertoire has approximately 9,700 clones, about 75% of them found once; the top ten carry roughly 19%. Sequenced sample: uninvolved lung tissue not adjacent to the tumor. The receptors were sampled from a human donor with non-small cell lung cancer.

This CDR3 is CASSPPGTGYQETQYF. Written as DNA, the CDR3 is TGTGCCAGCTCACCTCCCGGGACGGGGTACCAAGAGACCCAGTACTTC. The V call is TRBV18, the J call TRBJ2-5; D may match TRBD1 or TRBD2 (5 bases each). V was cut by 3 bases and J by 0 bases, with 14 bases left in between. CDR1 is KGHSH, CDR2 LQKENI, per germline. This CDR3 region has 16 residues.

V gene TRBV10-2 combines with J gene TRBJ1-3; TRBD1 is a possible D gene (6 bases). Germline CDR1 is WSHSY and CDR2 is SAAADI. The CDR3 is 15 amino acids. The ends were cut back, 5 bases at V and 0 bases at J, with 11 bases in the middle. CDR3 coding DNA: TGCGCCAGCAGTTCGGACAGTCACTCTGGAAACACCATATATTTT. This sequence encodes CASSSDSHSGNTIYF.

The chain uses TRBV7-2 and TRBJ2-5, with D unresolved. From germline, CDR1 is SGHTA and CDR2 FQGNSA. The length of the CDR3 is 12 residues. Trimming pared 3 bases from V and 5 bases from J, leaving 7 bases between. CDR3 DNA: TGTGCCAGCAGCTTCGGACGGGAGACCCAGTACTTC. It is translated as CASSFGRETQYF. Drawing the rest from reference TRBV7-2 and TRBJ2-5, the complete variable domain is GAGVSQSPSNKVTEKGKDVELRCDPISGHTALYWYRQSLGQGLEFLIYFQGNSAPDKSGLPSDRFSAERTGGSVSTLTIQRTQQEDSAVYLCASSFGRETQYFGPGTRLLVL.

This clone was counted a few times. The chain couples TRBV5-4 to TRBJ1-2; the D is unclear. V was shortened by 0 bases and J by 4 bases, with 10 bases between the two germline ends. From germline, CDR1 is SGHNT and CDR2 YYREEE (reference sequence). The CDR3 length is 14 residues. CDR3 in DNA: TGTGCCAGCAGCTTGGTCGGACCAGTCTATGGCTACACCTTC. This translates into CASSLVGPVYGYTF.

This clone showed up just once. This chain links TRBV29-1 with TRBJ2-7, with 10 bases fitting TRBD2. Germline loops: CDR1 SQVTM, CDR2 ANQGSEA. This CDR3 comprises 14 residues. Trimming took 6 bases from V and 1 from J; bases not matched to a gene: 6. The CDR3 reads CSVAGLAVSYEQYF. The CDR3 coding sequence is TGCAGCGTCGCTGGACTAGCGGTATCCTACGAGCAGTACTTC.

Only a few counts were recorded for this clone. V gene TRBV6-4 combines with J gene TRBJ1-2; the D is unclear. V gave up 4 bases and J gave up 8 bases, with 17 bases separating them. The CDR3 loop spans 14 amino acids. The germline V gene has CDR1 MRHNA and CDR2 SNTAGT. CDR3 amino acids: CASSADRGVGGYTF. Here the CDR3 DNA reads TGTGCCAGCAGTGCTGATCGGGGAGTTGGGGGCTACACCTTC.

This clone was detected a few times. This chain connects TRBV4-3 to TRBJ2-7; D remains ambiguous. Germline assignment: CDR1 LGHNA and CDR2 YSLEER. Trimming removed 4 bases from V and 3 bases from J, with 19 bases in between. The CDR3 sequence is 16 residues long. The DNA of the CDR3 is TGCGCCAGCAGCCGCTCGAAGAGAGGACGGCTCTACGAGCAGTACTTC. Translating it yields CASSRSKRGRLYEQYF.

The rearrangement uses TRBV5-4 and TRBJ2-5; no definite D call. The CDR3 is 14 residues long. V lost 0 bases to trimming and J lost 5 bases, with 11 bases between them. Germline loops: CDR1 SGHNT, CDR2 YYREEE (reference sequence). The CDR3 reads CASSLAQLGETQYF. The DNA of the CDR3 is TGTGCCAGCAGCTTGGCCCAGCTCGGGGAGACCCAGTACTTC.